Each of the 28 T cell receptor beta chains below was sequenced from the same sample in a study of regulatory T cells in long-lasting Graves disease. Arm-PCR of CDR3 regions with iRepertoire HTBI primers generated TCR beta libraries. TCRdb ran MiXCR on the multiplex PCR reads and lists one entry per CDR3 protein. The data show around 400,000 distinct CDR3 sequences, roughly 15% seen once. Indicated time point: newly diagnosed GD, antithyroid drugs for less than 3 months. RNA extracted from PBMCs served as the sequencing template. This material consisted of peripheral blood mononuclear cells (PBMCs), taken at new diagnosis, from a patient treated with antithyroid drugs. The receptors shown here come from a female donor with Graves disease.

In this sample, this clonotype turned up many times. The chain combines TRBV20-1 with TRBJ2-2, with D possibly matching TRBD2 (6 bases). Trimming took 4 bases from V and 4 from J, leaving 22 bases between them. From germline, CDR1 is DFQATT and CDR2 SNEGSKA (reference sequence). The CDR3 has 17 amino acids. In nucleotides, the CDR3 is TGCAGTGCTACACCCGGACTTGGCGGGGTACGCACCGGGGAGCTGTTTTTT. This translates into CSATPGLGGVRTGELFF.

This clonotype was seen many times. The rearrangement links TRBV24-1 to TRBJ2-3, with 10 bases fitting TRBD1. The germline gives CDR1 KGHDR, CDR2 SFDVKD. Trimming took 3 bases from V and 2 from J; bases not matched to a gene: 10. The CDR3 contains 18 residues. In DNA form, the CDR3 reads TGTGCCACCAGTGATGCCGTGGACAGGGGGATTTACACAGATACGCAGTATTTT. Encoded protein: CATSDAVDRGIYTDTQYF.

This clonotype has ten or more counts. This chain joins TRBV6-1 and TRBJ1-1; D might be TRBD1 (6 bases). V lost 6 bases to trimming and J lost 4 bases, with 18 bases between them. CDR1 and CDR2 (germline): MNHNS, SASEGT. This CDR3 is built from 15 residues. CDR3 sequence (DNA): TGTGCCAGCAGGAAGGGGGGACTCTCTAGCACTGAAGCTTTCTTT. This encodes CASRKGGLSSTEAFF.

Many counts were recorded for this clonotype. The chain recombines TRBV13 with TRBJ1-2; D might be TRBD1 (5 bases). CDR1 and CDR2 from the germline V gene are PRHDT and FYEKMQ (reference sequence). This CDR3 is 15 amino acids long. The V gene lost 4 bases and the J gene lost 8 bases, with 20 bases spanning the gap. CDR3 protein: CASSSEDTSLLGYTF. CDR3 nucleotides: TGTGCCAGCAGCTCCGAGGACACGTCCTTATTGGGCTACACCTTC. Using reference TRBV13 and TRBJ1-2 for the parts outside the CDR3, the full variable domain is AAGVIQSPRHLIKEKRETATLKCYPIPRHDTVYWYQQGPGQDPQFLISFYEKMQSDKGSIPDRFSAQQFSDYHSELNMSSLELGDSALYFCASSSEDTSLLGYTFGSGTRLTVV.

This rearrangement joins TRBV30 to TRBJ1-1; D possibly corresponds to TRBD1 (5 bases). CDR1 and CDR2 from the germline V gene are GTSNPN and SVGIG (reference sequence). The CDR3 runs to 14 residues. V lost 2 bases, J lost 4 bases, and 14 bases lay in between. CDR3 bases: TGTGCCTGGAGTCTAAACCGGGACGGCACTGAAGCTTTCTTT. It is translated as CAWSLNRDGTEAFF.

The sample holds many counts of this clonotype. This rearrangement joins TRBV6-1 to TRBJ2-3; 16 bases are shared with TRBD2. Per the germline V gene, CDR1 is MNHNS and CDR2 is SASEGT. V shed 3 bases, J shed 4 bases, and the junction held 7 bases outside the gene matches. The length of the CDR3 is 18 residues. CDR3 in amino acids: CASSDPGTSGGAADTQYF. The CDR3, as DNA: TGTGCCAGCAGTGACCCCGGGACTAGCGGGGGGGCGGCAGATACGCAGTATTTT.

There are many counts of this clonotype. The chain recombines TRBV15 with TRBJ1-1; TRBD1 matches at 8 bases. Looked up from germline, CDR1 is LNHNV and CDR2 is YYDKDF (reference sequence). J was trimmed by 0 bases and V by 0 bases; bases with no gene match: 6. The CDR3 is made up of 17 amino acids. The CDR3 is CATSRDPRQGMNTEAFF. As DNA, the CDR3 is TGTGCCACCAGCAGAGATCCCCGACAGGGGATGAACACTGAAGCTTTCTTT.

This chain links TRBV6-5 with TRBJ2-7, with a possible D match to TRBD1 (6 bases). This CDR3 is 14 amino acids long. The V gene lost 2 bases and the J gene lost 7 bases, with 15 bases spanning the gap. Germline loops: CDR1 MNHEY, CDR2 SVGAGI. The CDR3 spells CASSYEGDRWEQYF. In nucleotides, the CDR3 is TGTGCCAGCAGTTACGAGGGGGACCGTTGGGAGCAGTACTTC.

This clonotype was detected ten times or more. This chain joins TRBV7-3 and TRBJ1-4; the D gene is possibly TRBD1 (6 bases). Germline CDR1 reads SGHTA; CDR2 reads FQGTGA. V lost 3 bases, J lost 5 bases, and 31 bases lay in between. The CDR3 totals 21 residues. The CDR3 protein is CASSFRVPTRSIGQHNEKLFF. CDR3 in DNA: TGTGCCAGCAGCTTTCGAGTCCCCACCCGTTCGATCGGACAGCACAATGAAAAACTGTTTTTT.

This clonotype was observed many times. This chain links TRBV19 with TRBJ2-1; 7 bases agree with TRBD2. The CDR3 length is 15 residues. With V trimmed by 5 bases and J by 3 bases, 7 bases remained unmatched. In germline, CDR1 is LNHDA, CDR2 SQIVND (reference sequence). This CDR3 is CASSVPGLNYNEQFF. The CDR3 region has the DNA TGTGCCAGTAGTGTCCCGGGACTAAACTACAATGAGCAGTTCTTC. The full variable domain, in which reference TRBV19 and TRBJ2-1 provide the parts outside the CDR3, is DGGITQSPKYLFRKEGQNVTLSCEQNLNHDAMYWYRQDPGQGLRLIYYSQIVNDFQKGDIAEGYSVSREKKESFPLTVTSAQKNPTAFYLCASSVPGLNYNEQFFGPGTRLTVL.

The chain has TRBV24-1 and TRBJ1-2; TRBD1 aligns across 11 bases. V shed 2 bases and J 3 bases; nucleotides not matched to a gene: 10. This CDR3 is 18 amino acids long. Germline CDR1 and CDR2: KGHDR and SFDVKD. CDR3 bases: TGTGCCACCAGTGATTCCGGGACAGGGGGTCTTAGTGACTATGGCTACACCTTC. Encoded protein: CATSDSGTGGLSDYGYTF.

This clonotype appeared many times. The gene calls are TRBV18 and TRBJ1-4; D gene uncertain. Trimming took 2 bases from V and 0 from J, leaving 4 bases between them. The CDR3 length is 14 residues. Germline lookup yields CDR1 KGHSH and CDR2 LQKENI. The CDR3 protein is CASSPSPTNEKLFF. CDR3 bases: TGTGCCAGCTCACCATCGCCAACTAATGAAAAACTGTTTTTT. The variable domain in full, with the rest retrieved from reference TRBV18 and TRBJ1-4, is NAGVMQNPRHLVRRRGQEARLRCSPMKGHSHVYWYRQLPEEGLKFMVYLQKENIIDESGMPKERFSAEFPKEGPSILRIQQVVRGDSAAYFCASSPSPTNEKLFFGSGTQLSVL.

The chain couples TRBV4-3 to TRBJ1-5; no reliable D call. CDR3 size: 13 residues. Trimming took off 1 base at V and 7 bases at J, with 8 bases between the two ends. Per germline, CDR1 LGHNA and CDR2 YSLEER. This CDR3 is CASSQGELQPQHF. In nucleotides, the CDR3 is TGCGCCAGCAGCCAAGGCGAACTCCAGCCCCAGCATTTT.

This clonotype occurred many times. This sequence joins TRBV28 and TRBJ2-3; tentatively, D is TRBD1 (5 bases). Germline assignment: CDR1 MDHEN and CDR2 SYDVKM. Trimming stripped 4 bases from V and 3 bases from J, with 17 bases between. The CDR3 is 16 amino acids. The CDR3 coding sequence is TGTGCCAGCAGTTCCCCGGTACAGGTGTCAACAGATACGCAGTATTTT. Amino acids: CASSSPVQVSTDTQYF.

This clonotype was counted many times. CDR3 protein: CSASSGGVDTQYF. In DNA form, the CDR3 reads TGCAGTGCTAGCTCGGGCGGGGTGGATACGCAGTATTTT. This chain connects TRBV20-1 to TRBJ2-3, with D possibly matching TRBD2 (6 bases). CDR3 length: 13 residues. Germline V gene sequence: CDR1 DFQATT, CDR2 SNEGSKA (reference sequence). Between the trimmed V and J ends, which lost 3 bases and 6 bases, there was a span of 13 bases.

There are many counts of this clonotype. The CDR3 nucleotides are TGTGCCAGCAGCTTAGGCCCTCTACCCCCGCGGGCTGTTGGGTACTCTGGGGCCAACGTCCTGACTTTC. Amino acid sequence: CASSLGPLPPRAVGYSGANVLTF. The rearrangement joins TRBV7-8 to TRBJ2-6, with D perhaps matching TRBD2 (5 bases). The CDR3 is made up of 23 amino acids. V was cut by 1 base and J by 0 bases, with 28 bases left in between. Germline lookup yields CDR1 SGHVS and CDR2 FQNEAQ.

This clonotype has ten or more counts. The chain joins TRBV13 to TRBJ1-1; D unclear. Germline V gives CDR1 PRHDT, CDR2 FYEKMQ (reference sequence). The germline V and J ends were trimmed by 5 bases and 0 bases, with 16 bases remaining between them. The CDR3 is 16 residues long. DNA for the CDR3: TGTGCCAGCAGCCCCCGCGGGCTTGGCCTGAACACTGAAGCTTTCTTT. Amino acids: CASSPRGLGLNTEAFF.

In its sample, this clonotype was seen a few times. The gene calls are TRBV20-1 and TRBJ1-4; 8 bases line up with TRBD1. After removal of 3 bases from V and 4 bases from J, the junction contained 4 bases not matched to a gene. Germline CDR1 and CDR2: DFQATT and SNEGSKA (reference sequence). The CDR3 is 14 amino acids. The CDR3 protein is CSASKQGGNEKLFF. The CDR3 DNA reads TGCAGTGCTAGTAAACAGGGGGGTAATGAAAAACTGTTTTTT.

The rearrangement links TRBV3-1 to TRBJ1-1, with D perhaps matching TRBD1 (6 bases). The V end was cut by 1 base, the J end by 0 bases, with 9 bases between. The CDR3 totals 15 residues. From germline, CDR1 is LGHDT and CDR2 YNNKEL (reference sequence). The CDR3 DNA is TGTGCCAGCAGCCAAGGACAGGTCTTGAACACTGAAGCTTTCTTT. Amino acid sequence: CASSQGQVLNTEAFF.

This clonotype was seen ten or more times. CDR3 loop: CASSRSTGTSTF. The DNA of the CDR3 is TGTGCCAGCAGCCGATCTACCGGGACTTCCACCTTC. The chain joins TRBV11-2 to TRBJ1-2; D may be TRBD1 (5 bases). The CDR3 is made up of 12 amino acids. V was trimmed by 5 bases and J by 13 bases, leaving 17 bases between them. Germline CDR1 SGHAT, CDR2 FQNNGV.

The table lists this clonotype with many counts. The chain carries TRBV20-1 and TRBJ2-5; a possible D gene is TRBD1 (6 bases). Trimming shortened V by 5 bases and J by 1 base, and 17 bases separated the two germline ends. The CDR3 contains 15 residues. Germline loops: CDR1 DFQATT, CDR2 SNEGSKA (reference sequence). The CDR3, as DNA: TGCAGTGCTGAACCTGGACAGAGCCTCCAAGAGACCCAGTACTTC. Amino acid sequence: CSAEPGQSLQETQYF.

CDR3 region: CASSKAGTGAMSTEAFF. CDR3 in DNA: TGTGCCAGCAGCAAAGCCGGGACAGGGGCAATGAGCACTGAAGCTTTCTTT. The chain joins TRBV6-2 or TRBV6-3 to TRBJ1-1; TRBD1 matches 10 bases. With V trimmed by 6 bases and J by 4 bases, 14 bases remained unmatched. The CDR3 totals 17 residues. CDR1 and CDR2 from the germline V gene are MNHEY and SVGEGT.

This clonotype was recorded at least ten times. The V gene is TRBV5-5, the J gene TRBJ2-2; 7 positions match TRBD2. CDR3 size: 16 residues. V lost 0 bases, J lost 0 bases, and 2 bases stayed unmatched. Germline CDR1 reads SGHKS; CDR2 reads YYEKEE (reference sequence). CDR3 DNA sequence: TGTGCCAGCAGCTTGGGACTAGCTCCGAACACCGGGGAGCTGTTTTTT. This sequence encodes CASSLGLAPNTGELFF.

This clonotype showed up many times. This chain joins TRBV4-1 and TRBJ2-3; D is ambiguous. This CDR3 region has 16 residues. Germline CDR1 and CDR2: MGHRA and YSYEKL. Trimming took off 1 base at V and 0 bases at J, with 11 bases between the two ends. The CDR3 sequence: CASSQGLSPSTDTQYF. Here the CDR3 DNA reads TGCGCCAGCAGCCAAGGGCTCAGTCCTAGCACAGATACGCAGTATTTT.

This clonotype has at least ten counts. V gene TRBV11-2 combines with J gene TRBJ1-2; D is perhaps TRBD1 (6 bases). CDR1 is SGHAT, CDR2 FQNNGV, per germline. The ends were cut back, 1 base at V and 3 bases at J, with 27 bases in the middle. This CDR3 comprises 20 residues. This CDR3 reads CASSLGLTSGGAEFDYGYTF. CDR3 in DNA: TGTGCCAGCAGCTTAGGCCTGACGTCCGGGGGGGCCGAGTTCGACTATGGCTACACCTTC.

This clonotype was counted between two and nine times. J is TRBJ1-1 and V is TRBV5-6; 8 bases line up with TRBD1. Germline-derived CDR1 and CDR2 are SGHDT and YYEEEE. This CDR3 region has 17 residues. Trimming cost V 5 bases and J 7 bases; bases outside gene matches: 19. The CDR3 DNA sequence: TGTGCCAGCAGTTCTTCTGAAATGGACAGGGCGGTCCGTGAAGCTTTCTTT. It codes for CASSSSEMDRAVREAFF. The full variable domain, with the rest looked up from reference TRBV5-6 and TRBJ1-1, is DAGVTQSPTHLIKTRGQQVTLRCSPKSGHDTVSWYQQALGQGPQFIFQYYEEEERQRGNFPDRFSGHQFPNYSSELNVNALLLGDSALYLCASSSSEMDRAVREAFFGQGTRLTVV.

This clonotype has a count of ten or more. This chain uses TRBV11-2 with TRBJ2-5, with a possible D match to TRBD1 (6 bases). V was trimmed by 5 bases and J by 1 base, leaving 20 bases between them. The CDR3 is 17 amino acids. CDR1 is SGHAT and CDR2 is FQNNGV in the germline V gene. CDR3 protein: CASSPTIGGRAQETQYF. CDR3 nucleotides: TGTGCCAGCAGCCCAACTATAGGGGGTAGGGCCCAAGAGACCCAGTACTTC.

This clonotype was observed many times. This chain connects TRBV27 to TRBJ1-2, with unresolved D. The CDR3 extends over 14 amino acids. V lost 3 bases to trimming and J lost 4 bases, with 12 bases between them. Looked up from germline, CDR1 is MNHEY and CDR2 is SMNVEV (reference sequence). CDR3 in amino acids: CASSFGERLYGYTF. For the CDR3, the DNA is TGTGCCAGCAGTTTCGGTGAACGGCTCTATGGCTACACCTTC.